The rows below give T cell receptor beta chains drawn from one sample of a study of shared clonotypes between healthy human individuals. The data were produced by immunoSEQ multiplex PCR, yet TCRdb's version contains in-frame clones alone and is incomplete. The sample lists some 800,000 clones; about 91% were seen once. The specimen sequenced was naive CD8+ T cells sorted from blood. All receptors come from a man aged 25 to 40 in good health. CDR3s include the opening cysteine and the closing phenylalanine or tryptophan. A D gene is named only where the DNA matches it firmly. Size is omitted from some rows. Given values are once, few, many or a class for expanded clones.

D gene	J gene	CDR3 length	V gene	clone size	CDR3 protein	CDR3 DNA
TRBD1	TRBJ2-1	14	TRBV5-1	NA	CASSLGQGYNEQFF	TGCGCCAGCAGCTTGGGACAGGGATACAATGAGCAGTTCTTC
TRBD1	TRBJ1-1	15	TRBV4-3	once	CASSQESGTGGRAFF	TGCGCCAGCAGCCAAGAATCCGGGACAGGGGGCAGAGCTTTCTTT
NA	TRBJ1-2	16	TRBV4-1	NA	CASSQVSDSYLYGYTF	TGCGCCAGCAGCCAAGTAAGCGACTCCTACCTCTATGGCTACACCTTC
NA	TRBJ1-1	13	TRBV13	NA	CASSLLRAQEAFF	TGTGCCAGCAGCTTACTTCGGGCACAGGAAGCTTTCTTT
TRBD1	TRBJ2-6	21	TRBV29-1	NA	CSVEATRHRDRESSGANVLTF	TGCAGCGTTGAAGCGACAAGGCACCGGGACAGGGAATCATCTGGGGCCAACGTCCTGACTTTC
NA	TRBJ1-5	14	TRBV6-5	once	CASSYSSGGQPQHF	TGTGCCAGCAGTTACTCGAGCGGTGGTCAGCCCCAGCATTTT
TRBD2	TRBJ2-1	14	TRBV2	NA	CASSDSGRNNEQFF	TGTGCCAGCAGTGACAGCGGGAGAAATAATGAGCAGTTCTTC
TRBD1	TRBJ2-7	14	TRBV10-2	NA	CASSPGQGQHEQYF	TGCGCCAGCAGTCCGGGACAGGGGCAACACGAGCAGTACTTC
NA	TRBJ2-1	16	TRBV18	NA	CASSSVTAGKRDEQFF	TGTGCCAGCTCATCCGTAACGGCGGGAAAGAGGGATGAGCAGTTCTTC
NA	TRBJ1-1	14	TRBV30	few	CAWSPGIMNTEAFF	TGTGCCTGGAGTCCAGGGATTATGAACACTGAAGCTTTCTTT
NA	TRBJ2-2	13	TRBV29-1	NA	CSVLVVNTGELFF	TGCAGCGTTTTGGTGGTGAACACCGGGGAGCTGTTTTTT
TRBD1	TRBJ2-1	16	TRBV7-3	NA	CASSLGTGLGYNEQFF	TGTGCCAGCAGCTTAGGGACAGGGTTGGGATACAATGAGCAGTTCTTC
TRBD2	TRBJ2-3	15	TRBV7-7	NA	CASSLGTSGRDTQYF	TGTGCTAGCAGCTTAGGTACTAGCGGGAGGGATACGCAGTATTTT
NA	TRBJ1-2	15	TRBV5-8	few	CASSLISSPNYGYTF	TGTGCCAGCAGCTTGATCTCCTCCCCTAACTATGGCTACACCTTC
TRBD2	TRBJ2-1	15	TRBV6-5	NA	CASSKVAGGYDEQFF	TGTGCCAGCAGTAAGGTAGCGGGAGGGTACGATGAGCAGTTCTTC
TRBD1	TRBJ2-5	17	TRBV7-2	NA	CASSSLNRDSSGRTQYF	TGTGCCAGCAGCTCACTCAACCGGGACAGCAGTGGGAGGACCCAGTACTTC
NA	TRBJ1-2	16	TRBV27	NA	CASSPTPPPDNYGYTF	TGTGCCAGCAGTCCAACCCCACCGCCTGACAACTATGGCTACACCTTC
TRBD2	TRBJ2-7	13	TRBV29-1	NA	CSVRTSGNYEQYF	TGCAGCGTTCGGACTAGCGGGAACTACGAGCAGTACTTC
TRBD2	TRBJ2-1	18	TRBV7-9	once	CASSPWDGRAVAYNEQFF	TGTGCCAGCAGCCCGTGGGACGGGAGGGCCGTAGCCTACAATGAGCAGTTCTTC
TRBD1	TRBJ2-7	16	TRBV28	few	CASSFGPQGDIDEQYF	TGTGCCAGCAGTTTCGGCCCACAGGGGGACATCGACGAGCAGTACTTC
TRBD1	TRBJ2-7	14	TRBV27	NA	CASSGQGPLGVQYF	TGTGCCAGCAGTGGACAGGGCCCCCTCGGGGTGCAGTACTTC
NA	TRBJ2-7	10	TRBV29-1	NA	CSVAQDEQYF	TGCAGCGTCGCCCAGGACGAGCAGTACTTC
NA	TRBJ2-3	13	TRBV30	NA	CAWSVIGGDTQYF	TGTGCCTGGAGTGTCATAGGTGGAGATACGCAGTATTTT
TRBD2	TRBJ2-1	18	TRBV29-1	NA	CSASGSVALADSYNEQFF	TGCAGCGCCTCCGGTTCGGTCGCGCTAGCGGACTCCTACAATGAGCAGTTCTTC
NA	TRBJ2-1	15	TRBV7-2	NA	CASSLWQEGYNEQFF	TGTGCCAGCAGCTTGTGGCAGGAGGGCTACAATGAGCAGTTCTTC
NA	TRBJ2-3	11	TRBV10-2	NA	CASRDADTQYF	TGCGCCAGCAGGGACGCGGATACGCAGTATTTT